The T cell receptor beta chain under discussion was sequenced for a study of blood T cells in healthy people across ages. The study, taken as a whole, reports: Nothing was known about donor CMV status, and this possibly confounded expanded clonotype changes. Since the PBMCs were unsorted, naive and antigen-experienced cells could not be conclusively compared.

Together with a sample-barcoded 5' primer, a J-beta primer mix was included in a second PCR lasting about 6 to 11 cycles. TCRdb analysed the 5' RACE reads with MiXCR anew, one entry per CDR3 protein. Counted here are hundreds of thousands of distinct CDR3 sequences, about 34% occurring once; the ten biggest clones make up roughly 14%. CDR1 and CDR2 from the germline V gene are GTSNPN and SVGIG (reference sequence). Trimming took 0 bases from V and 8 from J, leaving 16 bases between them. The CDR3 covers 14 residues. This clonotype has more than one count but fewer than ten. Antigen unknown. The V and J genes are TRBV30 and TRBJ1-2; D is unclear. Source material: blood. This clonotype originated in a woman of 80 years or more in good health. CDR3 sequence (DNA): TGTGCCTGGAGTGTACACAATCTTAAAAGAGGCTACACCTTC. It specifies CAWSVHNLKRGYTF.